One sample yielded the 21 T cell receptor beta chains listed below, sequenced in a study of blood T cells in healthy people across ages (dated by TCRdb to between 2014 and 2017). The method behind the library was 5' RACE. The run used an Illumina HiSeq 2500. A second PCR of roughly 7 to 11 cycles was performed with a sample-barcoded 5' primer and a J-beta primer mix. Using fastp trimming at Q25 and MiXCR clonotype assembly, TCRdb reanalyzed the public sequencing data and kept in-frame beta chains. A single entry per CDR3 protein holds the most common genes and DNA from its merged rows. Across this sample there are some 900,000 distinct CDR3 sequences, with more than 25% seen only once. The ten largest account for roughly 17% of the sample. The sample consisted of blood. These receptors were taken from a woman at least 80 years old in good health.

In regard to this clonotype: A much larger clone lies one base from this, so it may be a read error. V usage is TRBV2 and J usage is TRBJ2-7; D not certain. In germline, CDR1 is SNHLY, CDR2 FYNNEI. The CDR3 spans 12 residues. The CDR3 here is CASIGSSYVQYF. DNA for the CDR3: TGTGCCAGCATAGGCAGTTCCTACGTGCAGTACTTC.

Many counts were recorded for this clonotype. The V call is TRBV20-1, the J call TRBJ2-7; 12 bases are a match to TRBD2. Per the germline V gene, CDR1 is DFQATT and CDR2 is SNEGSKA (reference sequence). The length of the CDR3 is 14 residues. The V and J ends lost 6 bases and 2 bases, in that order; junction bases with no gene match: 5. The CDR3 DNA reads TGCAGTGCCCTACTAGCGGGGGGAACCTACGAGCAGTACTTC. Protein sequence: CSALLAGGTYEQYF.

As concerns this clonotype: This may arise from a read error, as a much more abundant clone is one base away. The chain is built from TRBV24-1 and TRBJ2-7; TRBD1 or TRBD2 may be the D gene (5 bases each). Trimming took 3 bases from V and 7 from J, leaving 18 bases between them. Germline CDR1 reads KGHDR; CDR2 reads SFDVKD. CDR3 length: 15 amino acids. The CDR3 sequence is CATSDPRGPNNEQYF. The CDR3 nucleotides read TGTGCCACCAGTGATCCAAGGGGACCGAACAATGAGCAGTACTTC.

This clonotype occurred many times. This chain uses TRBV20-1 with TRBJ2-7, with D perhaps matching TRBD1 or TRBD2 (5 bases each). The CDR3 is 11 residues long. V lost 4 bases to trimming and J lost 4 bases, with 8 bases between them. CDR1 DFQATT and CDR2 SNEGSKA come from the germline V gene (reference sequence). This chain's CDR3 is CSAKGRYEQYF. CDR3 sequence (DNA): TGCAGTGCTAAGGGGAGATACGAGCAGTACTTC.

Regarding this clonotype: Mismatch with germline at one junction end may stem from a read error. V and J are TRBV15 and TRBJ1-4, with D possibly matching TRBD1 (5 bases). Per the germline V gene, CDR1 is LNHNV and CDR2 is YYDKDF (reference sequence). The CDR3 extends over 15 amino acids. The CDR3 region is CATSRDRVGHEKPFF. The DNA for the CDR3 is TGTGCCACCAGCAGAGATAGGGTGGGGCATGAAAAACCGTTTTTT.

This chain uses TRBV28 with TRBJ1-1; 9 bases match TRBD1. This CDR3 is built from 15 residues. Germline V gene data show CDR1 as MDHEN and CDR2 as SYDVKM. V dropped 6 bases and J dropped 4; count of bases not matched to a gene: 9. The CDR3 DNA sequence: TGTGCCAGCAGGAGCTCCGGGACAGGGCTCACTGAAGCTTTCTTT. As protein: CASRSSGTGLTEAFF.

The chain recombines TRBV19 with TRBJ1-2; D remains ambiguous. The germline V gene has CDR1 LNHDA and CDR2 SQIVND (reference sequence). Trimming stripped 3 bases from V and 1 base from J, with 15 bases between. This CDR3 region has 16 residues. The CDR3 DNA reads TGTGCCAGTAGTATTCGAGGGCCCGGGAATAACTATGGCTACACCTTC. Amino acids: CASSIRGPGNNYGYTF.

With regard to this clonotype: This may come from a read error, since a much larger clone is one base off. The chain joins TRBV20-1 to TRBJ2-4; D may be TRBD1 or TRBD2 (5 bases each). Trimming left V 5 bases short and J 6 bases short, with 17 bases between. CDR1 and CDR2 (germline): DFQATT, SNEGSKA (reference sequence). The CDR3 has 14 amino acids. Here the CDR3 DNA reads TGCAGTGCTGGTGCCTCCCCCGGGACAAACATTCAGTACTTC. Its translation is CSAGASPGTNIQYF.

On this clonotype itself: A much bigger clone sits one base away, suggesting this may be a read error. CDR3 bases: TGTGCCGGCAGCGGAACACCGGGCCTCTACAATGAGCAGTTCTTC. As protein: CAGSGTPGLYNEQFF. The chain couples TRBV7-9 to TRBJ2-1; tentative D call: TRBD2 (5 bases). Germline CDR1 is SEHNR and CDR2 is FQNEAQ (reference sequence). This CDR3 is 15 amino acids long.

With regard to this clonotype: This may arise from a read error, as a much more abundant clone is one base away. V gene TRBV9 combines with J gene TRBJ2-7, with D hard to call. The CDR3 runs to 13 residues. CDR1 is SGDLS and CDR2 is YYNGEE in the germline V gene. Trimming removed 4 bases from V and 6 bases from J, with 14 bases in between. The CDR3 bases are TGTGCCAGCAGCATAGATCGTTGGGGCGAGCAGTACTTC. Translation: CASSIDRWGEQYF.

Ten or more counts support this clonotype. The V gene is TRBV12-3 or TRBV12-4, the J gene TRBJ2-7; 11 nucleotides agree with TRBD2. This CDR3 region has 17 residues. V shed 3 bases, J shed 4 bases, and the junction held 11 bases outside the gene matches. The CDR3 DNA reads as TGTGCCAGCAGTTTCACTAGCGGGGGCACCGGGTTATACGAGCAGTACTTC. It translates to CASSFTSGGTGLYEQYF.

Ten or more counts support this clonotype. The rearrangement joins TRBV20-1 to TRBJ1-2, with TRBD1 matching over 9 bases. Germline-derived CDR1 and CDR2 are DFQATT and SNEGSKA (reference sequence). V was clipped by 4 bases and J by 2 bases; unmatched bases: 8. The CDR3 is 15 amino acids. Here the CDR3 reads CSATSGTGRNYGYTF. CDR3 coding DNA: TGCAGTGCTACCTCCGGGACAGGGAGAAACTATGGCTACACCTTC.

CDR3 amino acids: CASSSLGGGYNEQYF. For the CDR3, the DNA is TGTGCCAGCAGCTCCCTCGGCGGGGGGTACAATGAGCAGTACTTC. The rearrangement links TRBV9 to TRBJ2-1; 8 nucleotides line up with TRBD2. The J call may be mistaken, given a closer DNA end match to TRBJ2-7. This CDR3 is 15 amino acids long. CDR1 and CDR2 from the germline V gene are SGDLS and YYNGEE.

Comments on this clonotype: At one end, the junction sequence differs from germline, possibly due to a read error. The chain employs TRBV2 and TRBJ1-4; 7 positions match TRBD1. This CDR3 is 14 amino acids long. The germline gives CDR1 SNHLY, CDR2 FYNNEI. The CDR3 DNA sequence: TGTGCCAGCAGTTTGGACAGGTCTAATGAAAAACGGTTTTTT. Translated: CASSLDRSNEKRFF.

This clonotype was recorded at least ten times. The chain links TRBV5-5 to TRBJ2-5; no definite D call. CDR1 is SGHKS, CDR2 YYEKEE, per germline (reference sequence). V was clipped by 5 bases and J by 5 bases, with 10 bases between them. The CDR3 length is 12 residues. Here the CDR3 DNA reads TGTGCCAGCAGTTGGATCGGGGAGACCCAGTACTTC. Its protein product is CASSWIGETQYF.

Turning to this clonotype: A read error may be the cause here, since a much bigger clone is one base away. The chain uses TRBV28 and TRBJ2-7; D possibly corresponds to TRBD1 (6 bases). The CDR3 consists of 12 residues. Germline values: CDR1 MDHEN, CDR2 SYDVKM. The CDR3 sequence is CASQQGTYERYF. CDR3 coding DNA: TGTGCCAGCCAACAGGGAACCTACGAGCGGTACTTC.

Concerning this clonotype: Possible read error: a much larger clone is one base away. The chain recombines TRBV6-4 with TRBJ2-6, with D unresolved. V was pared by 7 bases and J by 0 bases, with 13 bases between. The CDR3 consists of 16 residues. Germline CDR1 and CDR2: MRHNA and SNTAGT. The chain's CDR3 is CASKGDASSGANVLTF. For the CDR3, the DNA is TGTGCCAGCAAAGGAGACGCGAGCTCTGGGGCCAACGTCCTGACTTTC.

This clonotype came up a few times. The chain combines TRBV19 with TRBJ2-3; D is undetermined. This CDR3 has 14 amino acids. V lost 4 bases to trimming and J lost 0 bases, with 8 bases between them. Germline CDR1 LNHDA, CDR2 SQIVND (reference sequence). The CDR3 here is CASSNRPSTDTQYF. The CDR3 DNA follows: TGTGCCAGTAGTAACAGACCTAGCACAGATACGCAGTATTTT.

Points on this clonotype: A much more abundant neighbour one base away suggests this may be a read error. CDR3 bases: TGCGCCAGCAGCCATAGGGCAGGGGATACAGGTACGCAGTATTTT. This gives the protein CASSHRAGDTGTQYF. The rearrangement uses TRBV4-3 and TRBJ2-3; TRBD1 might be the D (6 bases). This CDR3 has 15 amino acids. The germline V gene has CDR1 LGHNA and CDR2 YSLEER.

This clonotype has a count of ten or more. V is TRBV20-1 and J is TRBJ2-7; a weak D match, TRBD1 (5 bases). The V end lost 0 bases, the J end lost 0 bases, and 15 bases lay between the germline ends. Germline V gene lookup returns CDR1 DFQATT and CDR2 SNEGSKA (reference sequence). CDR3 length: 16 amino acids. The CDR3 sequence: CSARDTGRARSYEQYF. Here the CDR3 DNA reads TGCAGTGCTAGAGATACTGGCAGGGCGCGCTCCTACGAGCAGTACTTC.

The CDR3 DNA follows: TGTGCCAGCAGCCCAGAGCCGGGGCACCTCCAGCAGTACTTC. Residues: CASSPEPGHLQQYF. The chain uses TRBV7-6 and TRBJ2-7; D tentatively fits TRBD1 or TRBD2 (5 bases each). The CDR3 consists of 14 residues. Germline V lookup: CDR1 SGHVS, CDR2 FNYEAQ. Trimming removed 5 bases at V and 8 bases at J, with 19 bases between.